Included here is one TCR beta chain sequence, with context. The source of the sample is a study of blood T cell repertoires in COVID-19. Study overall: PBMCs, B-cell-depleted T cells, or T cells provided the cDNA or gDNA that made up the material.

V shed 5 bases and J 7 bases; nucleotides not matched to a gene: 29. Germline CDR1 ENHRY, CDR2 SYGVKD. The length of the CDR3 is 20 residues. Original methodology: Reference gene primers were amplified, and this amplification served to estimate nucleated cell counts. TCRdb's table, derived via immunoSEQ multiplex PCR, lists solely in-frame clones and lacks some. V, J and clone size reflect that table, while D and trimming were determined from the DNA. This table has fewer than 80,000 clones, more than 75% appearing once. The V gene is TRBV10-3, the J gene TRBJ2-7; TRBD2 aligns across 7 bases. The receptor comes from a human donor in a cohort sampled during active COVID-19. Sequencing input: peripheral blood. The CDR3 nucleotides are TGTGCCATCAGTCGGTCCCCCCGTCGAAGGGCGGAACAGACAGCGGGGGAGCAGTACTTC. The encoded protein is CAISRSPRRRAEQTAGEQYF.